These 26 T cell receptor beta chains originate from one sample sequenced in a study of persistence of HIV-infected CD4 T cells. These TCRs are of unknown antigen specificity. Sequencing used immunoSEQ version 4 in survey mode. Repertoires were generated with immunoSEQ multiplex PCR, while TCRdb's copy carries only in-frame clones and drops some. Of 25,000 to 35,000 clones listed, approximately 85% were seen once; the top ten hold roughly 0.86%. Stimulation used around 10 ug/mL lysate from CMV-infected fibroblasts. Sorted nonresponding memory CD4+ T cells were CD40L-negative, CD69-negative, CD45RO-high. The material sequenced was CD4+ T cells sorted from PBMCs after approximately 20-hour stimulation, taken from a patient who received antiretroviral therapy. Source of these receptors: an adult man with HIV who was CMV-seropositive.

The CDR3 nucleotides read TGTGCCAGCAGTCCAGGGAGATCCTATAATTCACCCCTCCACTTT. Translation: CASSPGRSYNSPLHF. V is TRBV28 and J is TRBJ1-6, with D possibly TRBD1 on 5 matching bases. The CDR3 has 15 amino acids. Germline V gene sequence: CDR1 MDHEN, CDR2 SYDVKM. Trimming shortened V by 5 bases and J by 1 base, and 9 bases separated the two germline ends.

CDR3 protein: CASSGADRGSYNSPLHF. CDR3 in DNA: TGTGCCAGCAGCGGGGCGGACAGGGGAAGTTATAATTCACCCCTCCACTTT. The gene calls are TRBV3-1 (or the pseudogene TRBV3-2) and TRBJ1-6, with 9 bases fitting TRBD1. With 5 bases clipped from V and 4 bases from J, the junction kept 9 bases outside the gene matches. CDR1 and CDR2 (germline): LGHDT, YNNKEL (reference sequence). The CDR3 is 17 amino acids.

The chain joins TRBV6-5 to TRBJ2-3; D call uncertain. Looked up from germline, CDR1 is MNHEY and CDR2 is SVGAGI. The CDR3 loop spans 13 amino acids. Trimming removed 6 bases at V and 3 bases at J, with 10 bases between. CDR3 bases: TGTGCCAGCAGGAGTCCCGGTACAGATACGCAGTATTTT. Protein: CASRSPGTDTQYF.

Here the CDR3 reads CASSSTGYGYGYTF. For the CDR3, the DNA is TGTGCCAGCAGTTCGACAGGGTACGGCTATGGCTACACCTTC. The rearrangement uses TRBV28 and TRBJ1-2, with 7 positions matching TRBD1. Trimming took 4 bases from V and 4 from J; bases not matched to a gene: 6. The CDR3 consists of 14 residues. The germline V gene encodes CDR1 MDHEN and CDR2 SYDVKM.

The genes are TRBV7-2 and TRBJ1-2; TRBD1 agrees at 7 bases. The CDR3 has 15 amino acids. V dropped 5 bases and J dropped 2; count of bases not matched to a gene: 8. Germline V lookup: CDR1 SGHTA, CDR2 FQGNSA. DNA of the CDR3: TGTGCCAGCAGCACACGGGACAGCTTCAACTATGGCTACACCTTC. Translating gives CASSTRDSFNYGYTF.

This chain links TRBV27 with TRBJ1-1, with 10 positions matching TRBD1. Germline loops: CDR1 MNHEY, CDR2 SMNVEV (reference sequence). CDR3 length equals 14 residues. The junction had 4 bases not matched to a gene; V was cut back by 5 bases and J by 4 bases. CDR3 loop: CASSPRTGGTEAFF. CDR3 coding DNA: TGTGCCAGCAGTCCTCGGACAGGGGGCACTGAAGCTTTCTTT.

DNA of the CDR3: TGTGCCAGCAGCTTAACGACAGGGTCCCACAATGAGCAGTTCTTC. Its translation is CASSLTTGSHNEQFF. The chain couples TRBV7-2 to TRBJ2-1, with 7 bases identical to TRBD1. The V and J ends lost 2 bases and 5 bases, in that order; junction bases with no gene match: 6. The V gene's germline CDR1 is SGHTA and CDR2 FQGNSA. This CDR3 has 15 amino acids.

This clone showed up just a few times. The chain couples TRBV10-2 to TRBJ2-7, with 9 nucleotides matching TRBD1. This CDR3 has 13 amino acids. V was clipped by 8 bases and J by 2 bases; unmatched bases: 4. In germline, CDR1 is WSHSY, CDR2 SAAADI. CDR3 coding DNA: TGCGCCAGCCAGCGGGACAGGGCCTACGAGCAGTACTTC. It codes for CASQRDRAYEQYF.

This clone was detected only once. V usage is TRBV27 and J usage is TRBJ2-5; D may correspond to TRBD1 or TRBD2 (6 bases each). V shed 3 bases and J shed 4 bases, with 12 bases lying between them. Per the germline V gene, CDR1 is MNHEY and CDR2 is SMNVEV (reference sequence). The CDR3 contains 14 residues. CDR3 sequence (DNA): TGTGCCAGCAGTTTCAACGGGGGCAGAGAGACCCAGTACTTC. Its protein product is CASSFNGGRETQYF.

The chain has TRBV4-3 and TRBJ2-1; no clear D. Deletions cut 10 bases from V and 4 bases from J, with 14 bases between. This CDR3 has 13 residues. The germline V gene encodes CDR1 LGHNA and CDR2 YSLEER. The CDR3 sequence: CATSELGYNEQFF. In nucleotides, the CDR3 is TGCGCCACCAGTGAGCTAGGTTACAATGAGCAGTTCTTC.

In DNA form, the CDR3 reads TGTGCCAGCAGTGTACAGGGGGCAAGGGATACGCAGTATTTT. Translated: CASSVQGARDTQYF. This chain uses TRBV6-2 or TRBV6-3 with TRBJ2-3; 9 nucleotides agree with TRBD1. The germline V gene has CDR1 MNHEY and CDR2 SVGEGT. This CDR3 contains 14 residues. The ends lost 5 bases at V and 6 bases at J; junction bases unmatched: 6.

This rearrangement joins TRBV18 to TRBJ2-7, with a possible D match to TRBD1 (6 bases). The germline CDR1 and CDR2 sequences are KGHSH and LQKENI. V was cut by 6 bases and J by 3 bases, with 12 bases left in between. The CDR3 sequence is 13 residues long. In nucleotides, the CDR3 is TGTGCCAGCTCGGGGACACAGGGCTACGAGCAGTACTTC. Amino acids: CASSGTQGYEQYF.

The V call is TRBV7-2, the J call TRBJ2-3; 9 bases align to TRBD2. The V segment lost 1 base and the J segment 5 bases; nucleotides outside the gene matches: 7. This CDR3 comprises 16 residues. Germline V gene lookup returns CDR1 SGHTA and CDR2 FQGNSA. CDR3 coding DNA: TGTGCCAGCAGCTTAGGTTGGCTAGCGGGACAAGATACGCAGTATTTT. Translated: CASSLGWLAGQDTQYF.

V usage is TRBV4-2 and J usage is TRBJ2-5; 12 nucleotides align to TRBD2. This CDR3 comprises 15 residues. Germline V gene sequence: CDR1 LGHNA, CDR2 YNFKEQ. The V segment lost 4 bases and the J segment 5 bases; nucleotides outside the gene matches: 5. The DNA of the CDR3 is TGTGCCAGCAGCCTCCCTAGCGGGGGGGCTGAGACCCAGTACTTC. Protein: CASSLPSGGAETQYF.

The rearrangement links TRBV14 to TRBJ1-1; 8 bases line up with TRBD1. The CDR3 is made up of 15 amino acids. Germline CDR1 SGHDN, CDR2 FVKESK. Losses at the gene ends were 0 bases for V and 4 bases for J; bases not matched to a gene: 4. The CDR3 coding sequence is TGTGCCAGCAGCCAAGACCCAGGGGGCTTCACTGAAGCTTTCTTT. Its protein is CASSQDPGGFTEAFF.

This chain uses TRBV29-1 with TRBJ1-5; TRBD1 is a possible D gene (5 bases). Per the germline V gene, CDR1 is SQVTM and CDR2 is ANQGSEA. The CDR3 covers 15 residues. V lost 1 base, J lost 1 base, and 11 bases lay in between. The CDR3 DNA reads TGCAGCGTTGAAGTTGGGGGTGGAAGCAATCAGCCCCAGCATTTT. Translated: CSVEVGGGSNQPQHF.

The chain couples TRBV5-1 to TRBJ2-7; D unclear. Deletions cut 0 bases from V and 5 bases from J, with 12 bases between. Germline-derived CDR1 and CDR2 are SGHRS and YFSETQ. The CDR3 extends over 14 amino acids. The CDR3 DNA reads as TGCGCCAGCAGCTTGGAGATGGGTTGGAACGAGCAGTACTTC. Its protein is CASSLEMGWNEQYF. Using reference TRBV5-1 and TRBJ2-7 for the parts outside the CDR3, the full variable domain is KAGVTQTPRYLIKTRGQQVTLSCSPISGHRSVSWYQQTPGQGLQFLFEYFSETQRNKGNFPGRFSGRQFSNSRSEMNVSTLELGDSALYLCASSLEMGWNEQYFGPGTRLTVT.

This clone turned up a few times. This chain uses TRBV7-8 with TRBJ2-1, with D possibly being TRBD2 (5 bases). CDR1 is SGHVS and CDR2 is FQNEAQ in the germline V gene. V was shortened by 5 bases and J by 1 base, with 9 bases between the two germline ends. The CDR3 extends over 14 amino acids. The CDR3 spells CASSPLASYNEQFF. CDR3 nucleotides: TGTGCCAGCAGCCCCCTAGCATCCTACAATGAGCAGTTCTTC.

The V and J genes are TRBV5-4 and TRBJ2-1, with D unresolved. The CDR3 covers 13 residues. Deletions cut 2 bases from V and 8 bases from J, with 11 bases between. The germline V gene has CDR1 SGHNT and CDR2 YYREEE (reference sequence). CDR3 in DNA: TGTGCCAGCAGCTTCCCCACAAGGGATGAGCAGTTCTTC. This translates into CASSFPTRDEQFF.

This clone was observed a handful of times. V usage is TRBV7-2 and J usage is TRBJ1-5; D not resolved. The CDR3 is made up of 14 amino acids. Trimming took off 1 base at V and 7 bases at J, with 11 bases between the two ends. Germline V lookup: CDR1 SGHTA, CDR2 FQGNSA. In DNA, the CDR3 is TGTGCCAGCAGCTTAGGGGCATTTAGCCAGCCCCAGCATTTT. Its translation: CASSLGAFSQPQHF.

V usage is TRBV9 and J usage is TRBJ2-3, with D possibly matching TRBD2 (6 bases). With 4 bases removed from V and 3 bases from J, the gap between germline ends came to 15 bases. Per germline, CDR1 SGDLS and CDR2 YYNGEE. The CDR3 totals 15 residues. CDR3: CASSREVFGTDTQYF. The CDR3 nucleotides read TGTGCCAGCAGCAGGGAGGTATTCGGTACAGATACGCAGTATTTT.

The chain has TRBV5-1 and TRBJ2-1, with 10 bases that match TRBD2. The germline V gene encodes CDR1 SGHRS and CDR2 YFSETQ. V lost 4 bases and J lost 2; bases outside the gene matches: 3. The CDR3 spans 15 residues. In DNA, the CDR3 is TGCGCCAGCAGCATAAGCGGGGGGGCCTACAATGAGCAGTTCTTC. It encodes CASSISGGAYNEQFF.

The V and J genes are TRBV4-1 and TRBJ1-2, with a possible D match to TRBD1 (5 bases). V was clipped by 4 bases and J by 0 bases, with 21 bases between them. From germline, CDR1 is MGHRA and CDR2 YSYEKL. This CDR3 is built from 18 residues. For the CDR3, the DNA is TGCGCCAGCAGCCGCGCAAAGGGAGGGACCGAGGCTAACTATGGCTACACCTTC. It codes for CASSRAKGGTEANYGYTF.

The J gene is TRBJ1-6, the V gene TRBV6-2 or TRBV6-3; D not resolved. CDR1 is MNHEY and CDR2 is SVGEGT in the germline V gene. CDR3 length: 15 amino acids. Trimming cost V 0 bases and J 9 bases, with 12 bases left between them. CDR3 loop: CASSYSTRGSSPLHF. Here the CDR3 DNA reads TGTGCCAGCAGTTACTCAACTCGCGGGAGTTCACCCCTCCACTTT.

The chain carries TRBV7-2 and TRBJ2-7; D call uncertain. V was cut by 5 bases and J by 4 bases, with 12 bases left in between. The CDR3 is 13 residues long. In germline, CDR1 is SGHTA, CDR2 FQGNSA. The CDR3 sequence is CASSLSPRYEQYF. The CDR3 DNA is TGTGCCAGCAGCCTGTCCCCCAGGTACGAGCAGTACTTC.

The J gene is TRBJ2-1, the V gene TRBV7-8, with 11 bases aligning to TRBD2. The V and J ends lost 5 bases and 4 bases, in that order; junction bases with no gene match: 4. CDR1 is SGHVS and CDR2 is FQNEAQ in the germline V gene. The CDR3 runs to 15 residues. The CDR3 bases are TGTGCCAGCAGCCCGGGACTAGCGGAATACAATGAGCAGTTCTTC. Translating it yields CASSPGLAEYNEQFF.